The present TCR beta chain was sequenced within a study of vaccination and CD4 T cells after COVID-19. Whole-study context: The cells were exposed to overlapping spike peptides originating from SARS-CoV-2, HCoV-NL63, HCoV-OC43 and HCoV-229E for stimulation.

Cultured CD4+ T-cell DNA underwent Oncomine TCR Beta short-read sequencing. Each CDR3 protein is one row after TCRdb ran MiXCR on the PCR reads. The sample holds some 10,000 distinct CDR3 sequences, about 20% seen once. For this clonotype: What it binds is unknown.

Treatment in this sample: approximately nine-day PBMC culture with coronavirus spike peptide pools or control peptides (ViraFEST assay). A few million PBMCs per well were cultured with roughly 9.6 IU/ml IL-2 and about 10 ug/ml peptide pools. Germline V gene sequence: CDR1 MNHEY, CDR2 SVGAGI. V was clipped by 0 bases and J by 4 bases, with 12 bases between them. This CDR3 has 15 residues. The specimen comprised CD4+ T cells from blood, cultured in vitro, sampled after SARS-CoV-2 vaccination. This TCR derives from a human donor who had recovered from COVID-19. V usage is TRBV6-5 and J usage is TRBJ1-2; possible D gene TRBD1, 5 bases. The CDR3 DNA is TGTGCCAGCAGTTACTCCGGGGGGTCGGGCTATGGCTACACCTTC. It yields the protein CASSYSGGSGYGYTF.